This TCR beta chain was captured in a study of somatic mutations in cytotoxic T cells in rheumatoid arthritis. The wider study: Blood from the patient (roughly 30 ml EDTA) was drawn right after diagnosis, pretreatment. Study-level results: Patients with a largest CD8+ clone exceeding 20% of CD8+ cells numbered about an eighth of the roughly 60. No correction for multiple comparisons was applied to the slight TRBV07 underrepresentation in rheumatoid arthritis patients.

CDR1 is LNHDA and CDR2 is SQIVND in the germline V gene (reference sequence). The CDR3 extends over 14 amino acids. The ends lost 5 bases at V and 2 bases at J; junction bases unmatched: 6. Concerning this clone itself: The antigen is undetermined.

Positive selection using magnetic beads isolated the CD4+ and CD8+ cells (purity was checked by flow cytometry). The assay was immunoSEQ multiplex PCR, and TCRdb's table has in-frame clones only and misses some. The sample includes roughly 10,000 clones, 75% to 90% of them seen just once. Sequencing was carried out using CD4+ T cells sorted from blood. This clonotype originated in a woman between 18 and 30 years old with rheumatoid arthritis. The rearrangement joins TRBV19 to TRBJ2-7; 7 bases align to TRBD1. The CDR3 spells CASSPTGTAYEQYF. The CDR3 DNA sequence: TGTGCCAGTAGTCCAACCGGGACAGCCTACGAGCAGTACTTC.